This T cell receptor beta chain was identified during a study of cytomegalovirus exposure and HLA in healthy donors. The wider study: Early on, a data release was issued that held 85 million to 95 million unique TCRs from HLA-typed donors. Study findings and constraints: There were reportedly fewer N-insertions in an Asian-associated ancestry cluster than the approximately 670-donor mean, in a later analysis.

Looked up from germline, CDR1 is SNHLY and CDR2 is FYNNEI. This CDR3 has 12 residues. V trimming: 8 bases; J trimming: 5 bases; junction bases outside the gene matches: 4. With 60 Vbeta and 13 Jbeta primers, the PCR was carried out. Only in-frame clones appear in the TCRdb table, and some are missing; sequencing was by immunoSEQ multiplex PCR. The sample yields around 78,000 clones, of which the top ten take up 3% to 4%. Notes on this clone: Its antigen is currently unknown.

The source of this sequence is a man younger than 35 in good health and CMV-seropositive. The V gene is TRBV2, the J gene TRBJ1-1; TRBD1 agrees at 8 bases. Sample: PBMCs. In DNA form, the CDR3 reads TGTGCCAGCGGACAGGGTCCGACTGAAGCTTTCTTT. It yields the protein CASGQGPTEAFF. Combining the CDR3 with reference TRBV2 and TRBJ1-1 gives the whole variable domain EPEVTQTPSHQVTQMGQEVILRCVPISNHLYFYWYRQILGQKVEFLVSFYNNEISEKSEIFDDQFSVERPDGSNFTLKIRSTKLEDSAMYFCASGQGPTEAFFGQGTRLTVV.